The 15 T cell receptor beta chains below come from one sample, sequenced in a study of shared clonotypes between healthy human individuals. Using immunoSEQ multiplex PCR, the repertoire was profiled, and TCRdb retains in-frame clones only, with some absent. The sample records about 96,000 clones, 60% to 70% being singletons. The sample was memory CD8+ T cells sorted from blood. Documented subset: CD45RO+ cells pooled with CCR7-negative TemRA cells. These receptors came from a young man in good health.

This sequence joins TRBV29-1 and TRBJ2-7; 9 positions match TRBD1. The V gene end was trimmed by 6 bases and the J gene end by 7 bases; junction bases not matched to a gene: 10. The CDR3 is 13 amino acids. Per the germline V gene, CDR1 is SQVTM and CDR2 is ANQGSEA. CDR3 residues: CSVGTGGAEEQYF. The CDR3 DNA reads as TGCAGCGTGGGCACAGGGGGCGCGGAAGAGCAGTACTTC.

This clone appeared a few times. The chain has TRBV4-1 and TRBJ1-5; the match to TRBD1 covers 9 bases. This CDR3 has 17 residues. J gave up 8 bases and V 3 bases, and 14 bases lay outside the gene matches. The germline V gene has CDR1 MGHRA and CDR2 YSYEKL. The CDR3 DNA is TGCGCCAGCAGCCAGGGACAGGGAGATAGCAATCACGAGCCCCAGCATTTT. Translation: CASSQGQGDSNHEPQHF.

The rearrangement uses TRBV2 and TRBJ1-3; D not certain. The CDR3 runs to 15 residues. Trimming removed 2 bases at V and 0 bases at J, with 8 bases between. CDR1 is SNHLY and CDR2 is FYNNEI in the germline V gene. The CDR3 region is CASSEITFSGNTIYF. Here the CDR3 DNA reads TGTGCCAGCAGTGAAATTACCTTCTCTGGAAACACCATATATTTT. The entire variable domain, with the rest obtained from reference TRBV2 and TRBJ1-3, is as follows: EPEVTQTPSHQVTQMGQEVILRCVPISNHLYFYWYRQILGQKVEFLVSFYNNEISEKSEIFDDQFSVERPDGSNFTLKIRSTKLEDSAMYFCASSEITFSGNTIYFGEGSWLTVV.

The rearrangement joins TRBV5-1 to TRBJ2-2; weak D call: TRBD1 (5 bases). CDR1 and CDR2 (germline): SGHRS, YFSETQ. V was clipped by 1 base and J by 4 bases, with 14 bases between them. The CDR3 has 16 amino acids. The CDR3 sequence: CASSLNSRQGTGELFF. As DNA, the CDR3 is TGCGCCAGCAGCTTGAATTCACGGCAGGGCACCGGGGAGCTGTTTTTT.

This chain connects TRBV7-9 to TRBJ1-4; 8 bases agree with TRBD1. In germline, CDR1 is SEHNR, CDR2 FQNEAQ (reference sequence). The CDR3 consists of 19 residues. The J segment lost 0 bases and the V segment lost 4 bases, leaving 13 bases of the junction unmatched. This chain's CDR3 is CASSSYTGGLRPTNEKLFF. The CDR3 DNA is TGTGCCAGCAGCTCCTACACAGGGGGACTAAGACCAACTAATGAAAAACTGTTTTTT.

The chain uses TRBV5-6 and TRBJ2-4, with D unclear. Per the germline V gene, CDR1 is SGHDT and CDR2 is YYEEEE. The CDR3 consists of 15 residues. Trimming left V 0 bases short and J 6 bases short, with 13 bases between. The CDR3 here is CASSLDWQVGNIQYF. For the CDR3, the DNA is TGTGCCAGCAGCTTGGATTGGCAGGTTGGAAACATTCAGTACTTC.

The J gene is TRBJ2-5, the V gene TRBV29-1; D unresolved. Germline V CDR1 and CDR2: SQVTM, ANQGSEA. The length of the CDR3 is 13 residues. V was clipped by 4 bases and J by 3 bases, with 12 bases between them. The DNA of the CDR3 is TGCAGCGTTGGAAGTGGCAGGAAAGAGACCCAGTACTTC. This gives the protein CSVGSGRKETQYF.

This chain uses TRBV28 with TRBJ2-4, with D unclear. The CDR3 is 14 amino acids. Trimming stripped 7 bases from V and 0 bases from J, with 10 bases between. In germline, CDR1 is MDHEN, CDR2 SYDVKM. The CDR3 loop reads CASNWALAKNIQYF. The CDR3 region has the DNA TGTGCCAGCAATTGGGCCTTAGCCAAAAACATTCAGTACTTC. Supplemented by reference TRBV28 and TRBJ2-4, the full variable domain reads DVKVTQSSRYLVKRTGEKVFLECVQDMDHENMFWYRQDPGLGLRLIYFSYDVKMKEKGDIPEGYSVSREKKERFSLILESASTNQTSMYLCASNWALAKNIQYFGAGTRLSVL.

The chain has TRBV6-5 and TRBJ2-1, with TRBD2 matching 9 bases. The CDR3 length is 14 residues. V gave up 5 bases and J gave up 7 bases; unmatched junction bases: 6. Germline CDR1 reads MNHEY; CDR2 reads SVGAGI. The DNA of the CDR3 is TGTGCCAGCAGTCCTAGCGGGACCGGGAATGAGCAGTTCTTC. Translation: CASSPSGTGNEQFF.

The CDR3 DNA reads TGTGCCAGCAGCGACGGGACTAGCGGATACAATGAGCAGTTCTTC. Amino acid sequence: CASSDGTSGYNEQFF. V usage is TRBV6-1 and J usage is TRBJ2-1, with TRBD2 identical over 11 bases. The CDR3 spans 15 residues. Unmatched junction bases numbered 5, after V lost 6 bases and J lost 4 bases. Per germline, CDR1 MNHNS and CDR2 SASEGT.

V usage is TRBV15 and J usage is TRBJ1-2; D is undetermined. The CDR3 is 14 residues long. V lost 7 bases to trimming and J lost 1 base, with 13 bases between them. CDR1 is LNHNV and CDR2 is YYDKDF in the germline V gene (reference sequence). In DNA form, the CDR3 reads TGTGCCACCACCCCGGAACAGATTAACTATGGCTACACCTTC. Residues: CATTPEQINYGYTF.

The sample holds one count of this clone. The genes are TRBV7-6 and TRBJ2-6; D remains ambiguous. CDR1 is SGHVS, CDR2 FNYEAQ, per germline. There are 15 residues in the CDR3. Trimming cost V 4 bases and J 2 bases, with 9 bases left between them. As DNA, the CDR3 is TGTGCCAGCAGCTCAACAGAAGCTGGGGCCAACGTCCTGACTTTC. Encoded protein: CASSSTEAGANVLTF.

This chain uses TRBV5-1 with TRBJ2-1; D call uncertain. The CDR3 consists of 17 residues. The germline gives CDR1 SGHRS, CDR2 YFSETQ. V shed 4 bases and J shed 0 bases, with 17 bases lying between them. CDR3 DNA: TGCGCCAGCAGCGGCAGAGTACTATCCAGCTCCTACAATGAGCAGTTCTTC. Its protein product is CASSGRVLSSSYNEQFF.

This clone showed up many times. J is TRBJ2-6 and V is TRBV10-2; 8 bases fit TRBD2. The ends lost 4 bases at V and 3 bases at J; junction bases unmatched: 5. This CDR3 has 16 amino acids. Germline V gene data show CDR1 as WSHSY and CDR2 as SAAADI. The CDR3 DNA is TGCGCCAGCAGTGCGGGAGGGCCAGATGGGGCCAACGTCCTGACTTTC. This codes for CASSAGGPDGANVLTF.

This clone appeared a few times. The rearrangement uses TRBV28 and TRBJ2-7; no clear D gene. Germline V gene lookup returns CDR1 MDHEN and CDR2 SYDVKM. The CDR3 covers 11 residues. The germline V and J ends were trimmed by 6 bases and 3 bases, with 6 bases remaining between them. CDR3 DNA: TGTGCCAGCAGCGAATTCTACGAGCAGTACTTC. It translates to CASSEFYEQYF.